This T cell receptor beta chain was documented in a study of blood T cell repertoires in COVID-19. Study summary: From the United States, Italy and Spain came samples of acute and convalescent COVID-19. Sources were T cells, B-cell-depleted T cells, or PBMCs; the material itself was cDNA or gDNA.

Original processing methods: Cell counts per sample came from amplifying reference gene primers. Clones were read by immunoSEQ multiplex PCR, and TCRdb kept only the in-frame ones, dropping some. The D gene and trimming were derived from the DNA, and the V and J assignments and clone size from that table. The profile shows 300,000 to 350,000 clones, 88% of them singletons. Germline values: CDR1 MDHEN, CDR2 SYDVKM. V was pared by 11 bases and J by 1 base, with 20 bases between. The CDR3 sequence is 15 residues long. Patients from Seattle were sampled longitudinally, starting during active infection. J is TRBJ1-1 and V is TRBV28, with D possibly being TRBD1 (5 bases). This clonotype was sampled from a woman between 65 and 79 years old with COVID-19, enrolled during active disease. The material sequenced was peripheral blood. The CDR3 loop is CAAGLGGIGNTEAFF. CDR3 nucleotides: TGTGCCGCCGGCCTGGGGGGGATTGGGAACACTGAAGCTTTCTTT. The variable domain in full, with the rest retrieved from reference TRBV28 and TRBJ1-1, is DVKVTQSSRYLVKRTGEKVFLECVQDMDHENMFWYRQDPGLGLRLIYFSYDVKMKEKGDIPEGYSVSREKKERFSLILESASTNQTSMYLCAAGLGGIGNTEAFFGQGTRLTVV.